These T cell receptor beta chains were read from a single sample in a study of T cells in Graves' hyperthyroidism and ophthalmopathy. Using its own MiXCR run on the multiplex PCR reads, TCRdb lists one record per CDR3 protein. This sample carries around 300,000 distinct CDR3 sequences, 10% to 15% of them seen once, and the ten largest clones take roughly 7.5%. The sequenced sample was blood. The receptor source for this set is a woman aged 25 to 39 with Graves' hyperthyroidism that later progressed to Graves' ophthalmopathy. Both conserved end residues are part of each CDR3. D genes are given only for firm matches. A clone size is listed for some rows: how often the clone was seen (once, few, many), or a class if it is expanded.

clone_size j_call cdr3_length v_call d_call cdr3_aa cdr3_nt
NA TRBJ2-7 15 TRBV7-2 TRBD1 CASSLSDRVGHEQYF TGTGCCAGCAGCTTATCGGACAGGGTGGGCCACGAGCAGTACTTC
many TRBJ1-2 14 TRBV12-3/TRBV12-4 TRBD1 CASSPGTAFYGYTF TGTGCCAGCAGTCCCGGGACAGCCTTCTATGGCTACACCTTC
many TRBJ1-5 13 TRBV30 NA CAWSGQGNQPQHF TGTGCCTGGAGTGGACAGGGCAATCAGCCCCAGCATTTT
many TRBJ2-7 15 TRBV27 TRBD2 CASSRTSGSTYEQYF TGTGCCAGCAGTCGGACTAGCGGGAGTACCTACGAGCAGTACTTC
many TRBJ2-2 17 TRBV28 TRBD2 CASSSQAGSSNTGELFF TGTGCCAGCAGTTCCCAAGCGGGGAGTTCGAACACCGGGGAGCTGTTTTTT
many TRBJ2-7 13 TRBV5-8 NA CASSLYGTYEQYF TGTGCCAGCAGCTTGTACGGTACCTACGAGCAGTACTTC
many TRBJ1-4 15 TRBV20-1 NA CSARDVGPTNEKLFF TGCAGTGCTAGAGACGTGGGACCGACGAATGAAAAACTGTTTTTT
many TRBJ2-1 14 TRBV6-9 TRBD1 CAASPWDSYNEQFF TGTGCCGCCTCGCCATGGGACAGCTACAATGAGCAGTTCTTC
few TRBJ1-5 14 TRBV7-9 NA CASSAASSNQPQHF TGTGCCAGCAGTGCCGCCAGTAGCAATCAGCCCCAGCATTTT
few TRBJ1-5 13 TRBV19 NA CASSGDLLGFPHF TGTGCCAGTAGCGGGGACCTCCTGGGGTTTCCGCATTTT
NA TRBJ1-1 17 TRBV7-9 NA CASSSSGAELGITEAFF TGTGCCAGCAGCTCATCGGGGGCCGAACTTGGGATCACTGAAGCTTTCTTT
many TRBJ2-3 15 TRBV20-1 NA CSARGGWPDPDTQYF TGCAGTGCTAGAGGCGGGTGGCCAGATCCAGATACGCAGTATTTT
NA TRBJ2-5 14 TRBV24-1 NA CATRSPGSGETQYF TGTGCCACCAGATCCCCGGGTTCCGGAGAGACCCAGTACTTC
many TRBJ1-1 17 TRBV11-3 TRBD1 CASSRPSFTGENTEAFF TGTGCCAGCAGCCGACCTTCTTTTACAGGGGAGAACACTGAAGCTTTCTTT
NA TRBJ2-7 16 TRBV12-3/TRBV12-4 NA CASSFQSGTAAYEQYF TGTGCCAGCAGTTTCCAGTCCGGGACGGCCGCCTACGAGCAGTACTTC
many TRBJ1-2 17 TRBV7-9 TRBD1 CASSSPGQGAIDYGYTF TGTGCCAGCAGCTCGCCGGGACAGGGGGCAATCGACTATGGCTACACCTTC
many TRBJ2-3 14 TRBV18 NA CASSPARATDTQYF TGTGCCAGCTCACCGGCGCGGGCCACAGATACGCAGTATTTT
NA TRBJ2-2 18 TRBV19 TRBD1 CASSRETGGPWDTGELFF TGTGCCAGTTCTCGGGAGACAGGGGGACCTTGGGACACCGGGGAGCTGTTTTTT
many TRBJ1-1 12 TRBV29-1 NA CSGGRGNTEAFF TGCAGCGGGGGGAGGGGGAACACTGAAGCTTTCTTT
NA TRBJ2-5 16 TRBV10-3 NA CAIRDDSRQPGGTQYF TGTGCCATCAGGGACGACTCCCGCCAACCCGGGGGTACCCAGTACTTC
many TRBJ2-2 17 TRBV7-9 TRBD2 CASSPLAGVLDTGELFF TGTGCCAGCAGCCCGCTAGCGGGAGTCTTGGACACCGGGGAGCTGTTTTTT
many TRBJ1-2 17 TRBV19 TRBD1 CASSILPGQGYDYGYTF TGTGCCAGTAGTATTCTCCCGGGACAGGGGTACGACTATGGCTACACCTTC
NA TRBJ2-1 15 TRBV20-1 TRBD2 CSARVGLAGSNEQFF TGCAGTGCTAGAGTGGGACTAGCGGGAAGCAATGAGCAGTTCTTC
many TRBJ1-1 16 TRBV6-2/TRBV6-3 NA CASSYRIEQLDTEAFF TGTGCCAGCAGTTACCGCATAGAACAGCTAGACACTGAAGCTTTCTTT
NA TRBJ2-1 16 TRBV13 TRBD2 CASSSGLAGLHNEQFF TGTGCCAGCAGTTCGGGACTAGCGGGATTGCACAATGAGCAGTTCTTC
many TRBJ2-2 14 TRBV20-1 TRBD2 CSAVGEGLFGELFF TGCAGTGCTGTGGGGGAGGGCCTTTTCGGGGAGCTGTTTTTT
many TRBJ2-1 15 TRBV18 TRBD2 CASSQQRRGDNEQFF TGTGCCAGCTCCCAGCAGAGGCGGGGGGACAATGAGCAGTTCTTC
NA TRBJ1-5 20 TRBV5-8 NA CASSPVGGGIRPYSSQPQHF TGTGCCAGCAGCCCGGTCGGGGGTGGTATTCGTCCCTATAGCAGTCAGCCCCAGCATTTT
NA TRBJ2-7 12 TRBV10-3 NA CAISVPPYEQYF TGTGCCATCAGTGTTCCCCCCTACGAGCAGTACTTC
many TRBJ2-3 13 TRBV28 NA CASAGYDTDTQYF TGTGCCAGCGCAGGCTACGACACAGATACGCAGTATTTT
few TRBJ1-4 14 TRBV5-1 NA CASRPVEGNEKLFF TGCGCCAGCAGACCGGTTGAAGGGAATGAAAAACTGTTTTTT
once TRBJ1-5 15 TRBV28 TRBD1 CASSQTGTGNQPQHF TGTGCCAGCAGCCAGACCGGGACAGGGAATCAGCCCCAGCATTTT
once TRBJ2-2 16 TRBV6-1 TRBD1 CASLPGQGADTGELFF TGTGCCAGTCTGCCAGGACAGGGAGCGGACACCGGGGAGCTGTTTTTT
many TRBJ2-5 14 TRBV24-1 TRBD1 CATSDTGGKETQYF TGTGCCACCAGTGATACAGGGGGCAAGGAGACCCAGTACTTC
many TRBJ2-7 15 TRBV6-1 TRBD2 CASRNGLAVSYEQYF TGTGCCAGCAGAAACGGGCTAGCGGTCTCCTACGAGCAGTACTTC
NA TRBJ1-4 14 TRBV20-1 NA CSAREGAPEEKLFF TGCAGTGCTAGAGAGGGGGCCCCCGAAGAAAAACTGTTTTTT
NA TRBJ2-7 15 TRBV19 TRBD1 CASSMGQGVTYEQYF TGTGCCAGTAGTATGGGACAGGGGGTCACCTACGAGCAGTACTTC
many TRBJ1-2 14 TRBV7-2 NA CASSPGRPSYGYTF TGTGCCAGCAGCCCCGGCCGGCCCTCATATGGCTACACCTTC
NA TRBJ2-3 13 TRBV6-1 NA CASSDWLGDTQYF TGTGCCAGCAGTGACTGGCTAGGAGATACGCAGTATTTT
many TRBJ2-3 17 TRBV27 TRBD2 CASSLPTSGAGGDTQYF TGTGCCAGCAGTCTCCCGACTAGCGGAGCGGGCGGAGATACGCAGTATTTT
many TRBJ2-7 15 TRBV7-8 NA CASSPEGLALDEQYF TGTGCCAGCAGCCCGGAGGGTCTTGCCCTGGACGAGCAGTACTTC
many TRBJ2-5 16 TRBV6-2/TRBV6-3 TRBD2 CASSYVLAGVEETQYF TGTGCCAGCAGTTACGTGCTAGCGGGAGTGGAAGAGACCCAGTACTTC
few TRBJ1-1 18 TRBV28 TRBD1 CASSPSPRLGTGSAEAFF TGTGCCAGCAGTCCTTCCCCACGACTAGGGACAGGGAGCGCTGAAGCTTTCTTT
many TRBJ2-3 15 TRBV7-9 NA CASSHAVSSGDTQYF TGTGCCAGCAGCCACGCAGTGTCAAGTGGGGATACGCAGTATTTT
few TRBJ2-1 14 TRBV6-2/TRBV6-3 NA CASNNPSSYNEQFF TGTGCCAGCAATAACCCGAGCTCCTACAATGAGCAGTTCTTC
few TRBJ1-5 16 TRBV7-9 TRBD1 CASSLTGGASNQPQHF TGTGCCAGCAGCTTGACAGGGGGAGCTAGCAATCAGCCCCAGCATTTT
many TRBJ2-1 14 TRBV30 NA CAWSPGSGYNEQFF TGTGCCTGGAGTCCCGGGAGCGGTTACAATGAGCAGTTCTTC
few TRBJ2-3 16 TRBV29-1 TRBD1 CSVRNPQGASTDTQYF TGCAGCGTCAGAAATCCACAGGGGGCTAGCACAGATACGCAGTATTTT
many TRBJ2-1 15 TRBV24-1 NA CATSDLARSYNEQFF TGTGCCACCAGTGATTTAGCCAGGTCCTACAATGAGCAGTTCTTC
few TRBJ2-7 15 TRBV9 TRBD2 CASSVDSGGPYEQYF TGTGCCAGCAGCGTAGATAGCGGGGGACCCTACGAGCAGTACTTC
many TRBJ2-7 14 TRBV27 NA CASSLTHTGFEQYF TGTGCCAGCAGTTTGACCCATACAGGGTTCGAGCAGTACTTC
few TRBJ1-3 14 TRBV20-1 NA CSARSGDSRNTIYF TGCAGTGCTAGATCAGGCGATTCTCGAAACACCATATATTTT
many TRBJ1-2 14 TRBV20-1 TRBD1 CSATGQGQNAGYTF TGCAGTGCCACCGGACAGGGGCAGAATGCTGGCTACACCTTC
NA TRBJ2-7 13 TRBV20-1 NA CSAPWGSRYEQYF TGCAGTGCCCCCTGGGGTAGTAGATACGAGCAGTACTTC
NA TRBJ2-3 16 TRBV7-9 NA CASSLALDSFRSTQYF TGTGCCAGCAGCTTAGCGCTGGACTCCTTTAGGAGTACGCAGTATTTT
many TRBJ1-4 18 TRBV28 TRBD1 CASSPTGDFKSTNEKLFF TGTGCCAGCAGTCCGACAGGGGACTTCAAGTCAACTAATGAAAAACTGTTTTTT
many TRBJ2-1 15 TRBV7-9 NA CASSGGGAGHNEQFF TGTGCCAGCAGCGGAGGGGGCGCGGGCCACAATGAGCAGTTCTTC